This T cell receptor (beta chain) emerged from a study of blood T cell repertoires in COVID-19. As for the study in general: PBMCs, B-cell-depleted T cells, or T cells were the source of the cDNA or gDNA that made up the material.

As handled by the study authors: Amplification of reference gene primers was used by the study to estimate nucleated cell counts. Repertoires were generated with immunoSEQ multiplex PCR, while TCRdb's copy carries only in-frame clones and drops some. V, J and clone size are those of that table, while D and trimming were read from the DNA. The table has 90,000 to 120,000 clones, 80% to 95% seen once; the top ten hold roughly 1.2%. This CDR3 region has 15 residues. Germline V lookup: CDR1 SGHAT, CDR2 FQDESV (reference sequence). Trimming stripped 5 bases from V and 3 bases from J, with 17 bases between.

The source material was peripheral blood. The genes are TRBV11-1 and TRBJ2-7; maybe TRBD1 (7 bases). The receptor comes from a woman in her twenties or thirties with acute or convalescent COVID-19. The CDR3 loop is CASSREGAGLYEQYF. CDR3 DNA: TGTGCCAGCAGCCGTGAGGGGGCGGGGCTCTACGAGCAGTACTTC.